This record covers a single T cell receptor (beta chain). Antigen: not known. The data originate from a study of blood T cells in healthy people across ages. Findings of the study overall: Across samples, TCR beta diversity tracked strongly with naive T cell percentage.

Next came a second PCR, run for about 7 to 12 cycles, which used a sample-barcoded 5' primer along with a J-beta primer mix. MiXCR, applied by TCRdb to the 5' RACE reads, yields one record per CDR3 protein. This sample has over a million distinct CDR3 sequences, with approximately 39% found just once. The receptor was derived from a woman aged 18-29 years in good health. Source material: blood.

The CDR3 bases are TGTGCCAGCAGTTTAAGCCTAGCTTTGGAGCAGTACTTC. Amino acid sequence: CASSLSLALEQYF. The V call is TRBV27, the J call TRBJ2-7, with D possibly TRBD2 on 5 matching bases. Germline lookup yields CDR1 MNHEY and CDR2 SMNVEV (reference sequence). V dropped 2 bases and J dropped 7 bases, with 12 bases sitting between them. The CDR3 runs 13 residues.